This T cell receptor beta chain was found in a study of blood T cells in healthy people across ages. Broader study findings: Age advanced and TCR beta diversity per million T cells fell, roughly linearly.

A second about 6 to 12 cycle PCR used barcoded and J-beta primers. Sequencing recovered at least 2.5 million CDR3-containing paired-end reads from each sample. Using its own MiXCR run on the 5' RACE reads, TCRdb lists one record per CDR3 protein. Among approximately 1.5 million distinct CDR3 sequences listed, roughly 32% were seen once. Note on this clonotype: Its antigen remains unknown.

Per sample, extraction of total RNA gave at least 5.5 micrograms in every case. The clonotype originates from a woman aged 25 to 39 in good health. Sequenced: blood.

CDR3 bases: TGTGCCAGCAGACTGCCTATCCAGGGGGCAAGCAATCAGCCCCAGCATTTT. Amino acid sequence: CASRLPIQGASNQPQHF. The chain is built from TRBV27 and TRBJ1-5; 8 bases are a match to TRBD1. The V and J ends lost 6 bases and 1 base, in that order; junction bases with no gene match: 11. The CDR3 is 17 amino acids. CDR1 is MNHEY, CDR2 SMNVEV, per germline (reference sequence).